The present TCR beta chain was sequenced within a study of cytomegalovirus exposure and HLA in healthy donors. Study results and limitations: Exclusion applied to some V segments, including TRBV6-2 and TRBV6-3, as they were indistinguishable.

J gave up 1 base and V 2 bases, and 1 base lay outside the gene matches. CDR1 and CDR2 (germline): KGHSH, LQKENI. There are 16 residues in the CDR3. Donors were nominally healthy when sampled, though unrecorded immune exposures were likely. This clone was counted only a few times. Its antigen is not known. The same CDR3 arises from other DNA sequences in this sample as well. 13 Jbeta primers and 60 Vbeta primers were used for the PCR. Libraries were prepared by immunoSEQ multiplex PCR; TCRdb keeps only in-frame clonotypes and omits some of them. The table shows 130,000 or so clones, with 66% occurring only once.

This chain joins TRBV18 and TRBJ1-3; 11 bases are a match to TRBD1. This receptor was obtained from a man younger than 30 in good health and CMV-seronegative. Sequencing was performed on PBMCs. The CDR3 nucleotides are TGTGCCAGCTCACCAGGACAGGGGGCTTCTGGAAACACCATATATTTT. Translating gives CASSPGQGASGNTIYF. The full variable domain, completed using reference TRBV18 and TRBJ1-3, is NAGVMQNPRHLVRRRGQEARLRCSPMKGHSHVYWYRQLPEEGLKFMVYLQKENIIDESGMPKERFSAEFPKEGPSILRIQQVVRGDSAAYFCASSPGQGASGNTIYFGEGSWLTVV.